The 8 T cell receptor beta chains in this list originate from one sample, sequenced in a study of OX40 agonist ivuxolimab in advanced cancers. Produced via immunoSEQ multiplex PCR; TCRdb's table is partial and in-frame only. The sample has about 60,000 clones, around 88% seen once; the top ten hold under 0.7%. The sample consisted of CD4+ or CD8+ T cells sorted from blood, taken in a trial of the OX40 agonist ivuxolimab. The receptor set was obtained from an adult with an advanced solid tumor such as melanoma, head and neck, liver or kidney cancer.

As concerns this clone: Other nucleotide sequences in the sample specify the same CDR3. The chain's CDR3 is CASSQDRDRANTGELFF. For the CDR3, the DNA is TGTGCCAGCAGCCAAGATCGGGACAGGGCGAACACCGGGGAGCTGTTTTTT. The chain has TRBV4-2 and TRBJ2-2, with TRBD1 matching over 9 bases. The germline CDR1 and CDR2 sequences are LGHNA and YNFKEQ. The CDR3 extends over 17 amino acids. V was clipped by 0 bases and J by 0 bases; unmatched bases: 2.

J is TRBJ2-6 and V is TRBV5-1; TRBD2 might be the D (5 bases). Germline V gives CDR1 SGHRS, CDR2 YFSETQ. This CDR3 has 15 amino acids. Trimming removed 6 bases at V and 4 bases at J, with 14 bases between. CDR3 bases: TGCGCCAGCACACTCGGGGAGCCCGGGGCCAACGTCCTGACTTTC. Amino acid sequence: CASTLGEPGANVLTF.

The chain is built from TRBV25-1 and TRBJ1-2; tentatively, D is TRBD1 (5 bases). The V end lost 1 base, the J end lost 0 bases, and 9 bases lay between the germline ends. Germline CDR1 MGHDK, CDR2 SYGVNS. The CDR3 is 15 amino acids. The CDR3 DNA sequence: TGTGCCAGCAGTGAATCGAGACAGACTAACTATGGCTACACCTTC. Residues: CASSESRQTNYGYTF.

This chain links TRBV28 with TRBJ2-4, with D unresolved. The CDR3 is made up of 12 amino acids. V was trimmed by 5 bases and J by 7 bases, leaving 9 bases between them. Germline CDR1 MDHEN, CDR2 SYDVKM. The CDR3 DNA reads TGTGCCAGCAGTCTGAACGGGAACATTCAGTACTTC. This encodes CASSLNGNIQYF.

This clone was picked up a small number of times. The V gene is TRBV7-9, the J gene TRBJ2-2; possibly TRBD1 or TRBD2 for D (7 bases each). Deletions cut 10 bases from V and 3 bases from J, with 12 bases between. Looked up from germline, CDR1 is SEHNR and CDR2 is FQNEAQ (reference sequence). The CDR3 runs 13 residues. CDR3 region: CAMTGRDTGELFF. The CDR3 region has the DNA TGTGCCATGACAGGGAGGGACACCGGGGAGCTGTTTTTT.

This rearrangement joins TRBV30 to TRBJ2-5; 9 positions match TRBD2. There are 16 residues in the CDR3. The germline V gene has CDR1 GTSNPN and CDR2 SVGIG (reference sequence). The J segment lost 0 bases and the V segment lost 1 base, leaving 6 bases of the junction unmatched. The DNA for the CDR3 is TGTGCCTGGAGTGGTACTAGCGGGCCCTACCAAGAGACCCAGTACTTC. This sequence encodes CAWSGTSGPYQETQYF.

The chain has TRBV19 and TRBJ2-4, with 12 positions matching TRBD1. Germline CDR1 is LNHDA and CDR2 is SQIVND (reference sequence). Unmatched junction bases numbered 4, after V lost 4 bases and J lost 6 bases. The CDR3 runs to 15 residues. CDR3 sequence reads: CASSTGQGAGNIQYF. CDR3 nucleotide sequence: TGTGCCAGTAGTACGGGACAGGGGGCCGGAAACATTCAGTACTTC.

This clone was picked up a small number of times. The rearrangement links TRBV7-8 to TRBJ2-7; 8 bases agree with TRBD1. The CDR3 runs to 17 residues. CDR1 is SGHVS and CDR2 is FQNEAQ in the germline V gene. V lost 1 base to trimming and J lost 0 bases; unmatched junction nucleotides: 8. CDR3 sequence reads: CASSLGGRDRSSYEQYF. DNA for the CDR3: TGTGCCAGCAGCTTAGGGGGCCGGGACAGGAGCTCCTACGAGCAGTACTTC.